This T cell receptor (beta chain) appears in the sequencing data of a study of OX40 agonist ivuxolimab in advanced cancers. Autoimmune disease history or systemic immunosuppression disqualified patients. Only in-frame clones appear in the TCRdb table, and some are missing; sequencing was by immunoSEQ multiplex PCR. The table has 15,000 or so clones, roughly 89% seen once. The CDR3 covers 17 residues. J lost 8 bases, V lost 2 bases, and 18 bases had no gene match. Germline V gene sequence: CDR1 SGHNT, CDR2 YYREEE (reference sequence). The V and J genes are TRBV5-4 and TRBJ1-2; 7 bases align to TRBD1. This specimen consisted of CD4+ or CD8+ T cells sorted from blood, obtained in a trial of the OX40 agonist ivuxolimab. This receptor was taken from an adult with an advanced solid tumor such as melanoma, head and neck, liver or kidney cancer. The CDR3 DNA is TGTGCCAGCAGCTTATTCCCCCGGGACAGCGCTTGGCGAGGCTACACCTTC. Amino acid sequence: CASSLFPRDSAWRGYTF.